The T cell receptor beta chain under discussion was sequenced for a study of glioma-infiltrating T cells after dendritic cell vaccination. Study-level background: Patients received three intradermal dendritic cell vaccine injections at biweekly intervals.

Produced via immunoSEQ multiplex PCR; TCRdb's table is partial and in-frame only. The data hold approximately 67,000 clones, with 81% observed a single time. The CDR3 is made up of 16 amino acids. The ends were cut back, 1 base at V and 2 bases at J, with 12 bases in the middle. Germline CDR1 SGHDT, CDR2 YYEEEE. The rearrangement uses TRBV5-6 and TRBJ2-2; tentative D call: TRBD1 (5 bases). The receptor was isolated from a human donor with glioblastoma. Material: blood, obtained before dendritic cell vaccination. CDR3 amino acids: CASSLRSDSNTGELFF. The CDR3 coding sequence is TGTGCCAGCAGCTTGAGGAGTGACAGTAACACCGGGGAGCTGTTTTTT.